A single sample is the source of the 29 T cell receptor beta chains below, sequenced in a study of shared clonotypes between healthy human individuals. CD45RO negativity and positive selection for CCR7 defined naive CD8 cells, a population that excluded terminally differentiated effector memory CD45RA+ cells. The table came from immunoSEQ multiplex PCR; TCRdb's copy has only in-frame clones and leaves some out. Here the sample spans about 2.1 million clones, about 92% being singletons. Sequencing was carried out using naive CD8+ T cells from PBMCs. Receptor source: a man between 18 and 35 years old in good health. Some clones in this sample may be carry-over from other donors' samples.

CDR3: CASSLPGTEQFF. CDR3 DNA sequence: TGTGCCAGCAGCTTACCCGGGACCGAGCAGTTCTTC. V gene TRBV7-6 combines with J gene TRBJ2-1, with D possibly being TRBD1 or TRBD2 (5 bases each). V lost 2 bases and J 10 bases, leaving 9 bases between the germline ends. This CDR3 is 12 amino acids long. Per germline, CDR1 SGHVS and CDR2 FNYEAQ.

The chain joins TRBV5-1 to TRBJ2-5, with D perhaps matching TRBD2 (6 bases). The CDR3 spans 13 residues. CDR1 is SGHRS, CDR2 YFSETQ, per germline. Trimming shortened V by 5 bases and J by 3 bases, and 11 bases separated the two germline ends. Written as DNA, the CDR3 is TGCGCCAGCAGAACGGCGGGGAAAGAGACCCAGTACTTC. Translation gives CASRTAGKETQYF. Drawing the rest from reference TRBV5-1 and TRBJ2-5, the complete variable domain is KAGVTQTPRYLIKTRGQQVTLSCSPISGHRSVSWYQQTPGQGLQFLFEYFSETQRNKGNFPGRFSGRQFSNSRSEMNVSTLELGDSALYLCASRTAGKETQYFGPGTRLLVL.

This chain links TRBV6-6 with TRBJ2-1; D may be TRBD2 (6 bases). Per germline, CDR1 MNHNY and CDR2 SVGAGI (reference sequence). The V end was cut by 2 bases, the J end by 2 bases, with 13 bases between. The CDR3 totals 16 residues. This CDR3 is CASSYSPSVTYNEQFF. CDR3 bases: TGTGCCAGCAGTTACAGTCCTAGCGTCACCTACAATGAGCAGTTCTTC.

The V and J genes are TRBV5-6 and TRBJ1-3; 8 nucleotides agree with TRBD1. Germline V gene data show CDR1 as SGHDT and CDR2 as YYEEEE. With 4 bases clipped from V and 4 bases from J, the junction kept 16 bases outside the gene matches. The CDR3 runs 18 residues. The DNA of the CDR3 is TGTGCCAGCAGCGCCCGAGACAGGGGTTCACTGAGCGGAAACACCATATATTTT. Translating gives CASSARDRGSLSGNTIYF.

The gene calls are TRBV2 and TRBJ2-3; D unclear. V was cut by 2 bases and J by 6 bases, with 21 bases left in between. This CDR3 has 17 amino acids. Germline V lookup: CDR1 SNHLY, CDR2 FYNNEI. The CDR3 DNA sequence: TGTGCCAGCAGTGAACTTTGGGCTTCCCTTGCCCCGGATACGCAGTATTTT. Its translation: CASSELWASLAPDTQYF.

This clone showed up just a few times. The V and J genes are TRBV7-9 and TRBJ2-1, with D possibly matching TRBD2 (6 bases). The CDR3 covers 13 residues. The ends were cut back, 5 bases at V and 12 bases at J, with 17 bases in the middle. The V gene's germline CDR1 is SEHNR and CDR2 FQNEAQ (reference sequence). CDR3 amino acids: CASSPSVWRGQFF. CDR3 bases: TGTGCCAGCAGCCCCTCGGTCTGGCGGGGGCAGTTCTTC.

For the CDR3, the DNA is TGTGCCAGCAGTGACGACGGGGAGGGAGCCAAAAACATTCAGTACTTC. Protein product: CASSDDGEGAKNIQYF. V usage is TRBV2 and J usage is TRBJ2-4; 7 positions agree with TRBD2. The germline CDR1 and CDR2 sequences are SNHLY and FYNNEI. The CDR3 extends over 16 amino acids. Trimming removed 3 bases from V and 0 bases from J; junction bases left unmatched: 5.

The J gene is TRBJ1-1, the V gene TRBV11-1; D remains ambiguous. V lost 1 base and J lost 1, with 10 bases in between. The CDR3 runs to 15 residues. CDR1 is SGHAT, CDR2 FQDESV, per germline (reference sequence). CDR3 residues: CASSLVPGGNTEAFF. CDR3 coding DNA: TGTGCCAGCAGCTTAGTGCCAGGTGGGAACACTGAAGCTTTCTTT.

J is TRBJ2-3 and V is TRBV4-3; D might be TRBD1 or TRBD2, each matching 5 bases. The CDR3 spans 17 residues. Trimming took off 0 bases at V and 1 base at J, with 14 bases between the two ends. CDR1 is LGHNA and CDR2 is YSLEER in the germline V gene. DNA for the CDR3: TGCGCCAGCAGCCAAGATAGGGGACGGCATGGCACAGATACGCAGTATTTT. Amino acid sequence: CASSQDRGRHGTDTQYF.

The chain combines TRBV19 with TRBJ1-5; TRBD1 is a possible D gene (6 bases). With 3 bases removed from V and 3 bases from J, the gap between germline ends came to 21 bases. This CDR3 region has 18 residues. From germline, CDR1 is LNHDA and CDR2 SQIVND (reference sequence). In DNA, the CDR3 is TGTGCCAGTAGTATGACAGGTTACGGGACTTACCTCAATCAGCCCCAGCATTTT. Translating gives CASSMTGYGTYLNQPQHF.

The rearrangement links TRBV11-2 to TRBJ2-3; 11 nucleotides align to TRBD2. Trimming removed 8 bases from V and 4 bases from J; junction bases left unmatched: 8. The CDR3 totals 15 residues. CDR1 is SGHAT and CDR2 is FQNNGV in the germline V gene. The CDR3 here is CASRRLAGIADTQYF. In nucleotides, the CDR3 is TGTGCCAGCCGCCGACTAGCGGGAATTGCAGATACGCAGTATTTT.

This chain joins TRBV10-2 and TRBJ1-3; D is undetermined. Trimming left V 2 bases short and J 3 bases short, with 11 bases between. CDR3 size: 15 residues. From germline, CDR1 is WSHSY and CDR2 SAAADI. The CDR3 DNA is TGCGCCAGCAGTGAGAAGGGTAATTTTGGAAACACCATATATTTT. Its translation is CASSEKGNFGNTIYF.

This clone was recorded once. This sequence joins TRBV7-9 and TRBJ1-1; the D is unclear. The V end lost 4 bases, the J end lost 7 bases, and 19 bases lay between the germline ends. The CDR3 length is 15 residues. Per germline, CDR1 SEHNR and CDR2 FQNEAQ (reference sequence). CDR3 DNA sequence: TGTGCCAGCAGCTCCTTCGGGCAGGTGGTGAGTGAAGCTTTCTTT. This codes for CASSSFGQVVSEAFF.

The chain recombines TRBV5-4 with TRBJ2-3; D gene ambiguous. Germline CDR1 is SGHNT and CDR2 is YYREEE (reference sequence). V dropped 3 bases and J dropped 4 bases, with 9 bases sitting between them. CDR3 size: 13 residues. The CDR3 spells CASSSSKPDTQYF. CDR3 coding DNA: TGTGCCAGCAGCTCAAGTAAGCCAGATACGCAGTATTTT.

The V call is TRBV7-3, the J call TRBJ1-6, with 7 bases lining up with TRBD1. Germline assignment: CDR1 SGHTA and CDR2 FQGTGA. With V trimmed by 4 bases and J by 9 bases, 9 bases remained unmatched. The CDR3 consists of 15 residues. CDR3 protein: CASSSGGGVGSPLHF. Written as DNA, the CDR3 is TGTGCCAGCAGCTCAGGGGGAGGGGTAGGTTCACCCCTCCACTTT.

CDR3 protein: CASSPTQDFSYEQYF. In nucleotides, the CDR3 is TGTGCCAGCAGTCCCACCCAGGACTTCTCCTACGAGCAGTACTTC. The chain recombines TRBV27 with TRBJ2-7; D is possibly TRBD2 (5 bases). The CDR3 totals 15 residues. Trimming took 5 bases from V and 0 from J, leaving 14 bases between them. The germline CDR1 and CDR2 sequences are MNHEY and SMNVEV (reference sequence).

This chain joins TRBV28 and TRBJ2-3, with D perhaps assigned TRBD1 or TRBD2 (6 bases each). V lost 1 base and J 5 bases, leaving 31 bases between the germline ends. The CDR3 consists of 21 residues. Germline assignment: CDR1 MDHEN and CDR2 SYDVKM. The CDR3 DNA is TGTGCCAGCAGTTTATCCCTCCGCGTCGGGGGCGGTATGGGTATGCGAGATACGCAGTATTTT. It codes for CASSLSLRVGGGMGMRDTQYF.

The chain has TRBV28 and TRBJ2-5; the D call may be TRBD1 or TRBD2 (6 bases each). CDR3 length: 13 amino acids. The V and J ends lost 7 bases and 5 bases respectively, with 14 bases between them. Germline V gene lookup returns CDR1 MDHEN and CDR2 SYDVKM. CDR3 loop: CASIGLGGETQYF. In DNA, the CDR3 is TGTGCCAGCATTGGGTTAGGGGGGGAGACCCAGTACTTC.

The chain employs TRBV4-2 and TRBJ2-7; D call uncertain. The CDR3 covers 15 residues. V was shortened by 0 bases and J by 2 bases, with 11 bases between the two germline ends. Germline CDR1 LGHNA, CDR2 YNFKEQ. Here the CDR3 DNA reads TGTGCCAGCAGCCAAGAGAGAGCGAGAGCCTACGAGCAGTACTTC. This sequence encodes CASSQERARAYEQYF.

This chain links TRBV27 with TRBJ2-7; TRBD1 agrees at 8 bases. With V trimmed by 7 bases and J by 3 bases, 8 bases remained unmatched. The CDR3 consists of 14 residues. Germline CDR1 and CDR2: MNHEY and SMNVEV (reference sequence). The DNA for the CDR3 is TGTGCCAGCACCCAGGGGACAGGAGTCTACGAGCAGTACTTC. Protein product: CASTQGTGVYEQYF.

The CDR3 nucleotides are TGTGCCAGCCCTAGGCTGGACAGGGGCGACACTGAAGCTTTCTTT. Translated, it gives CASPRLDRGDTEAFF. The rearrangement joins TRBV5-4 to TRBJ1-1; the match to TRBD1 covers 9 bases. This CDR3 is 15 amino acids long. Germline CDR1 is SGHNT and CDR2 is YYREEE (reference sequence). V shed 7 bases and J 3 bases; nucleotides not matched to a gene: 10.

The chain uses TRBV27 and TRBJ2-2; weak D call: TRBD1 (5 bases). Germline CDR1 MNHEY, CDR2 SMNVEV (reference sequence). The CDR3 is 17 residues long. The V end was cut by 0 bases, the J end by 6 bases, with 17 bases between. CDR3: CASSLSARQSPAGELFF. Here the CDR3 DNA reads TGTGCCAGCAGTTTATCGGCGAGACAGAGCCCTGCCGGGGAGCTGTTTTTT.

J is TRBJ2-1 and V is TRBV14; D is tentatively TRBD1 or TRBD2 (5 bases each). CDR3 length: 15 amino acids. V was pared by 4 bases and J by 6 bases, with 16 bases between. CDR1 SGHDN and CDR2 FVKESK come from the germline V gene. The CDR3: CASSRVGPMRNEQFF. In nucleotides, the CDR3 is TGTGCCAGCAGCCGAGTGGGACCTATGCGCAATGAGCAGTTCTTC.

CDR3 DNA sequence: TGTGCCAGCAGTACAAGCGGGAGGGCCTACGAGCAGTACTTC. The encoded protein is CASSTSGRAYEQYF. V and J are TRBV6-5 and TRBJ2-7; the match to TRBD2 covers 10 bases. Germline V CDR1 and CDR2: MNHEY, SVGAGI. The CDR3 runs 14 residues. V was pared by 5 bases and J by 2 bases, with 3 bases of the junction left unmatched.

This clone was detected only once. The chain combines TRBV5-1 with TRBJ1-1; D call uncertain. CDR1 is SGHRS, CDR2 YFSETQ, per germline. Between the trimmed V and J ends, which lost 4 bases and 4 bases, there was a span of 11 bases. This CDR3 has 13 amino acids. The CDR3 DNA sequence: TGCGCCAGCAGCCTGGGTACGACCACTGAAGCTTTCTTT. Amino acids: CASSLGTTTEAFF.

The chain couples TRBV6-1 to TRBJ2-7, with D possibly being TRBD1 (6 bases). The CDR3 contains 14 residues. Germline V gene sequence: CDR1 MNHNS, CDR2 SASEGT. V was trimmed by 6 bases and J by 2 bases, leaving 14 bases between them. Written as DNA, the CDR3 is TGTGCCAGCAGCCACCGGGACACGGCCTACGAGCAGTACTTC. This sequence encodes CASSHRDTAYEQYF.

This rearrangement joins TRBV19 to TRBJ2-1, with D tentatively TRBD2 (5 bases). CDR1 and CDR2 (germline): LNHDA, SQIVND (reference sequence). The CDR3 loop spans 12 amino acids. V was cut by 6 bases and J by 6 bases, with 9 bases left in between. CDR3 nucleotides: TGTGCCAGTAGCCGGGATGCCAATGAGCAGTTCTTC. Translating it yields CASSRDANEQFF.

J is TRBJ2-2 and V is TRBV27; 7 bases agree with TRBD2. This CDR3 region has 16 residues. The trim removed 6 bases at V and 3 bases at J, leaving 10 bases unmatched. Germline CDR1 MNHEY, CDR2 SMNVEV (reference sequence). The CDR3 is CASSVRASGYTGELFF. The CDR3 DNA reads TGTGCCAGCAGCGTCCGGGCTAGCGGCTACACCGGGGAGCTGTTTTTT.

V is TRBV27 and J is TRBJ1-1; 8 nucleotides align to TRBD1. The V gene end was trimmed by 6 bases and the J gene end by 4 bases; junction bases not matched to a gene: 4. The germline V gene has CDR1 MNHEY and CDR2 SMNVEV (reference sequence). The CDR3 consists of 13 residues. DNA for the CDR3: TGTGCCAGCAGCCATGGACAGGGCACTGAAGCTTTCTTT. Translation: CASSHGQGTEAFF.